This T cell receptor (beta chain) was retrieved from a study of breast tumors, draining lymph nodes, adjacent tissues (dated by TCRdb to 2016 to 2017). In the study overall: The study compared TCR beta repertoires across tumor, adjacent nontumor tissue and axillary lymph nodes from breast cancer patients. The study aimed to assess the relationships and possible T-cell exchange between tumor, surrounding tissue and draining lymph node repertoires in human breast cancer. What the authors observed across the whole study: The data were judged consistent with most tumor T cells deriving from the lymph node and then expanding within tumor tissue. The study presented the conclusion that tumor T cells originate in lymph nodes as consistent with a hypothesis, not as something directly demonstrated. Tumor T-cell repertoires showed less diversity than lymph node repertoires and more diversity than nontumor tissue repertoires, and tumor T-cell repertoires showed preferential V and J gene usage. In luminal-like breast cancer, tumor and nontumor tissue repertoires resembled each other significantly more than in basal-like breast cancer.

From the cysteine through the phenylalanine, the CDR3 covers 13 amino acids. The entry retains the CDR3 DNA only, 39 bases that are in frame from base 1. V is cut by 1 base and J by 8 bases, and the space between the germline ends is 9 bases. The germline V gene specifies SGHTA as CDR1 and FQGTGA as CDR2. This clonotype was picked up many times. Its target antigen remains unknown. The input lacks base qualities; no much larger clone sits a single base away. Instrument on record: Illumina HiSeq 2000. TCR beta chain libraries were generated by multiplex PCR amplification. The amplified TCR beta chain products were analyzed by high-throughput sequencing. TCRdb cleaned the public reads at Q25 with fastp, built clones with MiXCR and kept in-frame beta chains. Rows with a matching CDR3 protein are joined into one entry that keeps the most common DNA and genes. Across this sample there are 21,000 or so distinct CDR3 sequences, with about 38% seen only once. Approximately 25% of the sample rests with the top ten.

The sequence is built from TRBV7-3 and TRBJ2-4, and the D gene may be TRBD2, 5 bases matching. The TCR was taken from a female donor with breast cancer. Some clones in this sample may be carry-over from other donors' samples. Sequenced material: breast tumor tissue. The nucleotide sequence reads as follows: TGTGCCAGCAGCTTAAGGAGCGGAGACATTCAGTACTTC. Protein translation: CASSLRSGDIQYF.